These 30 T cell receptor beta chains were sequenced from one sample in a study of T cells in Graves' hyperthyroidism and ophthalmopathy. The source material, RNA transcripts, was used to amplify TCR beta CDR3 regions. HTBI primers were used for first-round RT-PCR of the TCR CDR3. Each CDR3 protein gets one entry after TCRdb re-called the multiplex PCR reads with MiXCR. This table has fewer than 650,000 distinct CDR3 sequences, 13% to 15% appearing once. Sequences were obtained from blood. All receptors come from a young woman with Graves' ophthalmopathy.

Comments on this clonotype: A much bigger clone sits one base away, suggesting this may be a read error. The chain combines TRBV2 with TRBJ1-4; a possible D gene is TRBD1 (6 bases). The CDR3 totals 15 residues. Germline CDR1 and CDR2: SNHLY and FYNNEI. The CDR3, as DNA: TGTGCCACCAGTCGACAGGAATCAACTAATGAAAAACTGTTTTTT. It is translated as CATSRQESTNEKLFF.

This clonotype was detected many times. The V call is TRBV7-9, the J call TRBJ2-1; 11 nucleotides agree with TRBD2. Losses at the gene ends were 5 bases for V and 3 bases for J; bases not matched to a gene: 3. The CDR3 consists of 15 residues. CDR1 SEHNR and CDR2 FQNEAQ come from the germline V gene (reference sequence). The CDR3 is CASSTTSGGYNEQFF. DNA for the CDR3: TGTGCCAGCAGCACAACTAGCGGGGGCTACAATGAGCAGTTCTTC.

This clonotype was picked up many times. The chain carries TRBV6-1 and TRBJ2-1; 9 bases are a match to TRBD1. Germline V gene data show CDR1 as MNHNS and CDR2 as SASEGT. CDR3 length equals 18 residues. After removal of 0 bases from V and 2 bases from J, the junction contained 8 bases not matched to a gene. The CDR3 region has the DNA TGTGCCAGCAGTGAAGCGCCGTCGGACAGGGGCCCCTACAATGAGCAGTTCTTC. It specifies CASSEAPSDRGPYNEQFF.

This clonotype was seen ten or more times. The chain couples TRBV7-3 to TRBJ1-1; D unclear. V gave up 5 bases and J gave up 3 bases, with 13 bases separating them. CDR1 SGHTA and CDR2 FQGTGA come from the germline V gene. The CDR3 has 14 amino acids. This chain's CDR3 is CASSLDPGYTEAFF. The CDR3 nucleotides read TGTGCCAGCAGCCTCGACCCGGGATACACTGAAGCTTTCTTT.

This clonotype was counted between two and nine times. The CDR3 spells CASSRAPGQGDGYTF. The DNA for the CDR3 is TGTGCCAGCAGTCGGGCCCCGGGACAGGGGGATGGCTACACCTTC. This chain joins TRBV7-2 and TRBJ1-2, with 11 bases lining up with TRBD1. The CDR3 runs to 15 residues. Trimming took 6 bases from V and 6 from J; bases not matched to a gene: 9. CDR1 SGHTA and CDR2 FQGNSA come from the germline V gene.

The chain recombines TRBV7-2 with TRBJ2-1; weak D call: TRBD2 (6 bases). V dropped 5 bases and J dropped 2 bases, with 16 bases sitting between them. In germline, CDR1 is SGHTA, CDR2 FQGNSA. This CDR3 is 16 amino acids long. The CDR3 region is CASSMAAGLTYNEQFF. The CDR3 nucleotides read TGTGCCAGCAGCATGGCGGCGGGGTTAACCTACAATGAGCAGTTCTTC.

To note about this clonotype: This clone may be a read error of a much larger clone one base away. The chain carries TRBV20-1 and TRBJ1-6; D not certain. Germline CDR1 DFQATT, CDR2 SNEGSKA (reference sequence). Trimming cost V 3 bases and J 7 bases, with 22 bases left between them. The CDR3 has 17 amino acids. The CDR3 nucleotides are TGCAGTGCTAGGAGCGTCCGTTTGAGCTCATTAAATTCACCCCTCCACTTT. It specifies CSARSVRLSSLNSPLHF.

This clonotype was observed at least ten times. The chain carries TRBV12-3 or TRBV12-4 and TRBJ2-7; maybe TRBD1 (5 bases). The CDR3 loop spans 14 amino acids. Trimming stripped 6 bases from V and 3 bases from J, with 15 bases between. CDR3 DNA sequence: TGTGCCAGCAGCCTAGGGGCAGGGAACTACGAGCAGTACTTC. Its translation: CASSLGAGNYEQYF.

The rearrangement joins TRBV7-9 to TRBJ2-2; 8 nucleotides align to TRBD1. This CDR3 is 16 amino acids long. The V gene's germline CDR1 is SEHNR and CDR2 FQNEAQ (reference sequence). V lost 5 bases to trimming and J lost 6 bases; unmatched junction nucleotides: 11. CDR3 sequence reads: CASSPSDREKAGELFF. CDR3 coding DNA: TGTGCCAGCAGCCCCTCGGACAGGGAAAAGGCCGGGGAGCTGTTTTTT.

This clonotype was seen repeatedly, ten times or more. The rearrangement joins TRBV28 to TRBJ2-3; D possibly corresponds to TRBD2 (6 bases). V was shortened by 8 bases and J by 3 bases, with 15 bases between the two germline ends. Germline V gene sequence: CDR1 MDHEN, CDR2 SYDVKM. This CDR3 region has 14 residues. DNA for the CDR3: TGTGCCAGCTCCTCCGGGAGTGGGACAGATACGCAGTATTTT. Its translation: CASSSGSGTDTQYF.

The chain carries TRBV15 and TRBJ2-7, with D unresolved. The CDR3 has 13 amino acids. Germline-derived CDR1 and CDR2 are LNHNV and YYDKDF (reference sequence). V lost 3 bases to trimming and J lost 7 bases, with 13 bases between them. This chain's CDR3 is CATSSIQWGEQYF. The CDR3 nucleotides read TGTGCCACCAGCAGTATACAATGGGGAGAGCAGTACTTC.

The chain is built from TRBV5-1 and TRBJ1-5; D is possibly TRBD1 (5 bases). V was shortened by 0 bases and J by 3 bases, with 10 bases between the two germline ends. Germline-derived CDR1 and CDR2 are SGHRS and YFSETQ. CDR3 length equals 15 residues. The CDR3 region has the DNA TGCGCCAGCAGCTTGGGGGGGGGGGACAATCAGCCCCAGCATTTT. Its protein product is CASSLGGGDNQPQHF.

This clonotype has at least ten counts. CDR3 sequence reads: CASSVAGTEAFF. CDR3 bases: TGTGCCAGCAGCGTAGCGGGCACTGAAGCTTTCTTT. This chain joins TRBV9 and TRBJ1-1; D ambiguous. Germline assignment: CDR1 SGDLS and CDR2 YYNGEE. Trimming stripped 0 bases from V and 4 bases from J, with 4 bases between. The CDR3 has 12 amino acids.

The V call is TRBV4-1, the J call TRBJ1-6, with no clear D. The length of the CDR3 is 13 residues. CDR1 and CDR2 (germline): MGHRA, YSYEKL. Trimming pared 4 bases from V and 7 bases from J, leaving 8 bases between. CDR3: CASSLYSNSPLHF. In DNA, the CDR3 is TGCGCCAGCAGCCTGTACTCCAATTCACCCCTCCACTTT.

The chain recombines TRBV2 with TRBJ2-5; 10 positions agree with TRBD1. V lost 6 bases and J lost 3; bases outside the gene matches: 4. The V gene's germline CDR1 is SNHLY and CDR2 FYNNEI. CDR3 size: 14 residues. The CDR3 DNA follows: TGTGCCAGCAGGGAGGACAGGGGGGAAGAGACCCAGTACTTC. Encoded protein: CASREDRGEETQYF. The full variable domain, completed using reference TRBV2 and TRBJ2-5, is EPEVTQTPSHQVTQMGQEVILRCVPISNHLYFYWYRQILGQKVEFLVSFYNNEISEKSEIFDDQFSVERPDGSNFTLKIRSTKLEDSAMYFCASREDRGEETQYFGPGTRLLVL.

This clonotype turned up a few times. The rearrangement joins TRBV20-1 to TRBJ2-7, with unresolved D. V was clipped by 5 bases and J by 6 bases, with 14 bases between them. This CDR3 comprises 12 residues. Germline V gene lookup returns CDR1 DFQATT and CDR2 SNEGSKA (reference sequence). CDR3 in DNA: TGCAGTGCTGGACCCGATCGGGCCGAGCAGTACTTC. It translates to CSAGPDRAEQYF.

This clonotype was counted at least ten times. This chain links TRBV28 with TRBJ2-7; unclear D gene. The CDR3 length is 11 residues. Germline V gene data show CDR1 as MDHEN and CDR2 as SYDVKM. V was trimmed by 6 bases and J by 3 bases, leaving 6 bases between them. CDR3 sequence: CASSDDYEQYF. In DNA form, the CDR3 reads TGTGCCAGCAGCGACGACTACGAGCAGTACTTC.

This clonotype was observed many times. The V and J genes are TRBV20-1 and TRBJ2-3; D gene ambiguous. From germline, CDR1 is DFQATT and CDR2 SNEGSKA (reference sequence). CDR3 length equals 11 residues. V was pared by 7 bases and J by 0 bases, with 5 bases between. CDR3 bases: TGCAGTGTCGAAAGCACAGATACGCAGTATTTT. Translating it yields CSVESTDTQYF.

The sample holds many counts of this clonotype. CDR3 residues: CASSSRGPYEQYF. The CDR3 DNA is TGTGCCAGCTCTAGCAGGGGGCCTTACGAGCAGTACTTC. The V and J genes are TRBV18 and TRBJ2-7, with 8 bases that match TRBD1. This CDR3 comprises 13 residues. The ends lost 6 bases at V and 4 bases at J; junction bases unmatched: 5. Germline CDR1 KGHSH, CDR2 LQKENI.

A remark on this clonotype: A read error may explain this, as a much larger clone is one base away. CDR3 DNA sequence: TGTGCCAGCAATTACGGGACAGGACAAGAGACCCAGTACTTC. It is translated as CASNYGTGQETQYF. The rearrangement joins TRBV6-2 or TRBV6-3 to TRBJ2-5; 8 bases are a match to TRBD1. Germline V gives CDR1 MNHEY, CDR2 SVGEGT. CDR3 length: 14 residues.

This clonotype was detected only a few times. The gene calls are TRBV5-4 and TRBJ2-1; TRBD2 is a possible D gene (6 bases). In germline, CDR1 is SGHNT, CDR2 YYREEE (reference sequence). The CDR3 covers 16 residues. V shed 1 base and J shed 5 bases, with 16 bases lying between them. The CDR3 DNA reads as TGTGCCAGCAGCTTGTCAGGGCGGGGTTCGAACAATGAGCAGTTCTTC. Residues: CASSLSGRGSNNEQFF. Using reference TRBV5-4 and TRBJ2-1 for the parts outside the CDR3, the full variable domain is ETGVTQSPTHLIKTRGQQVTLRCSSQSGHNTVSWYQQALGQGPQFIFQYYREEENGRGNFPPRFSGLQFPNYSSELNVNALELDDSALYLCASSLSGRGSNNEQFFGPGTRLTVL.

Remarks on this clonotype: The CDR3 does not end in the conserved phenylalanine or tryptophan, so this is likely a read error. The rearrangement links TRBV9 to TRBJ2-3, with D unclear. Germline CDR1 SGDLS, CDR2 YYNGEE. The CDR3 consists of 15 residues. The V end was cut by 5 bases, the J end by 0 bases, with 13 bases between. The CDR3 loop reads CASSPTPSSTDTQYS. The CDR3 DNA is TGTGCCAGCAGTCCGACCCCTTCTAGCACAGATACGCAGTATTCT.

The chain carries TRBV5-1 and TRBJ1-4; D is unclear. CDR3 size: 14 residues. Germline V lookup: CDR1 SGHRS, CDR2 YFSETQ. V was pared by 4 bases and J by 0 bases, with 7 bases between. For the CDR3, the DNA is TGCGCCAGCAGCCCATCAACAACTAATGAAAAACTGTTTTTT. Residues: CASSPSTTNEKLFF.

This clonotype appeared many times. At one of its ends the junction is not consistent with the germline gene, which may arise from a read error. This chain connects TRBV29-1 to TRBJ2-1; no reliable D call. The CDR3 extends over 12 amino acids. Germline V CDR1 and CDR2: SQVTM, ANQGSEA. CDR3 loop: CSVEPVTAERFF. For the CDR3, the DNA is TGCAGCGTTGAACCGGTGACCGCCGAGCGGTTCTTC.

The chain employs TRBV7-9 and TRBJ2-1, with TRBD2 matching over 9 bases. Per germline, CDR1 SEHNR and CDR2 FQNEAQ (reference sequence). This CDR3 has 17 amino acids. J was trimmed by 6 bases and V by 5 bases; bases with no gene match: 14. DNA for the CDR3: TGTGCCAGCAGCCCTCCTACGGGCCTAGCGGGGCCCAATGAGCAGTTCTTC. Translated, it gives CASSPPTGLAGPNEQFF. Full variable domain (missing parts from reference TRBV7-9 and TRBJ2-1): DTGVSQNPRHKITKRGQNVTFRCDPISEHNRLYWYRQTLGQGPEFLTYFQNEAQLEKSRLLSDRFSAERPKGSFSTLEIQRTEQGDSAMYLCASSPPTGLAGPNEQFFGPGTRLTVL.

The chain carries TRBV9 and TRBJ2-5; 9 nucleotides line up with TRBD2. The CDR3 extends over 16 amino acids. V gave up 0 bases and J gave up 5 bases; unmatched junction bases: 8. Germline-derived CDR1 and CDR2 are SGDLS and YYNGEE. The CDR3 loop is CASSVEGSGSRETQYF. CDR3 bases: TGTGCCAGCAGCGTAGAGGGTAGCGGGAGCCGGGAGACCCAGTACTTC.

This clonotype was detected only a few times. Possible read error: a much larger clone is one base away. V gene TRBV28 combines with J gene TRBJ2-7; D not resolved. V was trimmed by 5 bases and J by 3 bases, leaving 14 bases between them. The germline V gene has CDR1 MDHEN and CDR2 SYDVKM. The length of the CDR3 is 14 residues. Here the CDR3 reads CASSPIRKGYEQYF. The CDR3 region has the DNA TGTGCCAGCAGTCCCATCCGGAAGGGCTACGAGCAGTACTTC.

This clonotype was seen many times. The chain employs TRBV28 and TRBJ1-1; D is unresolved. Germline V gene lookup returns CDR1 MDHEN and CDR2 SYDVKM. Between the trimmed V and J ends, which lost 4 bases and 0 bases, there was a span of 6 bases. The CDR3 extends over 13 amino acids. The CDR3 here is CASSSQVNTEAFF. In nucleotides, the CDR3 is TGTGCCAGCAGTTCCCAGGTGAACACTGAAGCTTTCTTT.

There are many counts of this clonotype. The genes are TRBV30 and TRBJ2-2, with 7 bases fitting TRBD2. After removal of 1 base from V and 7 bases from J, the junction contained 0 bases not matched to a gene. The CDR3 is made up of 12 amino acids. Per the germline V gene, CDR1 is GTSNPN and CDR2 is SVGIG (reference sequence). CDR3 amino acids: CAWSGGGGELFF. In nucleotides, the CDR3 is TGTGCCTGGAGTGGGGGGGGCGGGGAGCTGTTTTTT.

This clonotype appeared many times. V gene TRBV14 combines with J gene TRBJ1-1; D is undetermined. Per the germline V gene, CDR1 is SGHDN and CDR2 is FVKESK. CDR3 length equals 14 residues. V was cut by 1 base and J by 4 bases, with 10 bases left in between. The DNA for the CDR3 is TGTGCCAGCAGCCAAGGGGTCAGACGCACTGAAGCTTTCTTT. Protein product: CASSQGVRRTEAFF.